The 16 T cell receptor beta chains listed next were all sequenced from one sample in a study of CD8 T cells in ankylosing spondylitis. General study points: Among TCR beta sequences, a motif of several highly homologous variants appeared characteristic of ankylosing spondylitis blood.

Their recognized antigens are unknown. TCRdb recomputed calls from the 5' RACE reads with MiXCR, one row per CDR3 protein. Of hundreds of thousands of distinct CDR3 sequences listed, 12% were seen once; the top ten hold 0.51%. Sequencing was done on a sample of blood, either unsorted or a sorted T cell fraction (not recorded which). Receptors were obtained from a male donor with ankylosing spondylitis.

This clonotype was counted many times. The chain carries TRBV20-1 and TRBJ2-5; D gene unclear. Germline lookup yields CDR1 DFQATT and CDR2 SNEGSKA (reference sequence). CDR3 length: 14 amino acids. V was shortened by 0 bases and J by 1 base, with 9 bases between the two germline ends. The CDR3 region has the DNA TGCAGTGCTAGAGATTTTCGGGTCCAAGAGACCCAGTACTTC. Residues: CSARDFRVQETQYF.

This clonotype was recorded at least ten times. This chain joins TRBV5-1 and TRBJ2-5, with TRBD1 matching over 7 bases. Germline trimming cut 0 bases from V and 2 bases from J; bases unmatched to any gene: 4. Per germline, CDR1 SGHRS and CDR2 YFSETQ. This CDR3 has 15 amino acids. The CDR3 sequence is CASSLGQGTQETQYF. The CDR3 DNA follows: TGCGCCAGCAGCTTGGGACAGGGAACACAAGAGACCCAGTACTTC.

V and J are TRBV7-2 and TRBJ1-2, with D perhaps matching TRBD1 (6 bases). Germline lookup yields CDR1 SGHTA and CDR2 FQGNSA. With 5 bases removed from V and 1 base from J, the gap between germline ends came to 17 bases. CDR3 length: 16 amino acids. Here the CDR3 DNA reads TGTGCCAGCAGCCCACGGCGGGACACCTTTAACTATGGCTACACCTTC. Amino acids: CASSPRRDTFNYGYTF.

V and J are TRBV5-1 and TRBJ2-2; TRBD1 might be the D (6 bases). Per the germline V gene, CDR1 is SGHRS and CDR2 is YFSETQ. The CDR3 contains 15 residues. With 3 bases removed from V and 4 bases from J, the gap between germline ends came to 13 bases. DNA for the CDR3: TGCGCCAGCAGCTGGGGGCGAACTGGCACCGGGGAGCTGTTTTTT. This sequence encodes CASSWGRTGTGELFF.

With respect to this clonotype: At one boundary the junction diverges from the germline segment, which might be a read error. In DNA form, the CDR3 reads TGTGCCAGCAGTTTAGCTGGCACGCAGCGCCAAGGGACCCAGCACTTC. Translating it yields CASSLAGTQRQGTQHF. This sequence joins TRBV12-3 or TRBV12-4 and TRBJ2-5, with D perhaps matching TRBD1 or TRBD2 (5 bases each). This CDR3 contains 16 residues.

Many counts were recorded for this clonotype. This chain links TRBV20-1 with TRBJ2-7, with a weak D call TRBD2 (5 bases). This CDR3 contains 15 residues. Germline V gives CDR1 DFQATT, CDR2 SNEGSKA (reference sequence). V shed 0 bases and J shed 3 bases, with 15 bases lying between them. The CDR3 loop is CSARDGRASLYEQYF. Written as DNA, the CDR3 is TGCAGTGCTAGAGATGGAAGGGCTAGCCTCTACGAGCAGTACTTC.

This chain links TRBV6-1 with TRBJ1-2; no clear D. The CDR3 covers 14 residues. The ends were cut back, 3 bases at V and 2 bases at J, with 10 bases in the middle. In germline, CDR1 is MNHNS, CDR2 SASEGT. The CDR3 spells CASSDRRANYGYTF. The CDR3 bases are TGTGCCAGCAGTGACAGGAGGGCGAACTATGGCTACACCTTC.

The chain joins TRBV7-9 to TRBJ2-1, with 7 bases fitting TRBD2. Germline CDR1 is SEHNR and CDR2 is FQNEAQ (reference sequence). The CDR3 runs to 16 residues. V trimming: 5 bases; J trimming: 9 bases; junction bases outside the gene matches: 16. The CDR3 coding sequence is TGTGCCAGCAGCCCTCCCGGTAACCAGCGGGGCGTTGAGCAGTTCTTC. It codes for CASSPPGNQRGVEQFF.

This clonotype showed up many times. The chain has TRBV5-1 and TRBJ2-5; D gene unclear. Germline V gene sequence: CDR1 SGHRS, CDR2 YFSETQ. CDR3 length equals 14 residues. V lost 8 bases and J lost 2, with 16 bases in between. CDR3 amino acids: CASASGARQETQYF. DNA for the CDR3: TGCGCCAGTGCATCAGGAGCGCGACAAGAGACCCAGTACTTC.

This clonotype was counted between two and nine times. The chain links TRBV4-3 to TRBJ2-3; D remains unclear. The CDR3 covers 13 residues. Trimming shortened V by 4 bases and J by 4 bases, and 9 bases separated the two germline ends. CDR1 and CDR2 from the germline V gene are LGHNA and YSLEER. The CDR3 DNA sequence: TGCGCCAGCAGCCCTCAAGCGTCAGATACGCAGTATTTT. Translated, it gives CASSPQASDTQYF.

This clonotype was detected ten times or more. The chain has TRBV5-1 and TRBJ1-1; TRBD1 aligns across 12 bases. Germline trimming cut 3 bases from V and 6 bases from J; bases unmatched to any gene: 3. The CDR3 extends over 14 amino acids. From germline, CDR1 is SGHRS and CDR2 YFSETQ. The CDR3 sequence: CASSWDRGLAEAFF. The CDR3 coding sequence is TGCGCCAGCAGCTGGGACAGGGGGCTCGCTGAAGCTTTCTTT.

This clonotype was recorded many times. This chain uses TRBV6-2 or TRBV6-3 with TRBJ2-5; TRBD2 matches 8 bases. This CDR3 is 14 amino acids long. CDR1 is MNHEY, CDR2 SVGEGT, per germline. V trimming: 2 bases; J trimming: 5 bases; junction bases outside the gene matches: 4. Written as DNA, the CDR3 is TGTGCCAGCAGTTACCTTACTAGCGGCGAGACCCAGTACTTC. This encodes CASSYLTSGETQYF.

There are a few counts of this clonotype. The V gene is TRBV7-8, the J gene TRBJ2-7; D possibly corresponds to TRBD2 (6 bases). V lost 8 bases and J 2 bases, leaving 16 bases between the germline ends. Germline loops: CDR1 SGHVS, CDR2 FQNEAQ. CDR3 size: 14 residues. The CDR3 DNA follows: TGTGCCAGCCAAACTTGGGACTCGCCCTACGAGCAGTACTTC. Its protein is CASQTWDSPYEQYF.

This clonotype was seen only a few times. The rearrangement uses TRBV6-5 and TRBJ2-7; D is uncertain. This CDR3 spans 13 amino acids. Germline lookup yields CDR1 MNHEY and CDR2 SVGAGI. V lost 0 bases to trimming and J lost 4 bases, with 7 bases between them. CDR3 sequence reads: CASSYSGIYEQYF. CDR3 sequence (DNA): TGTGCCAGCAGTTACTCGGGAATTTACGAGCAGTACTTC.

This clonotype was seen ten or more times. The rearrangement uses TRBV12-3 or TRBV12-4 and TRBJ1-5, with no clear D. V dropped 1 base and J dropped 3 bases, with 7 bases sitting between them. The CDR3 totals 14 residues. The CDR3 region is CASSLGGYNQPQHF. The CDR3 nucleotides are TGTGCCAGCAGTTTAGGAGGTTACAATCAGCCCCAGCATTTT.

The chain joins TRBV6-2 or TRBV6-3 to TRBJ1-2; TRBD1 is a possible D gene (5 bases). The ends were cut back, 2 bases at V and 2 bases at J, with 9 bases in the middle. The CDR3 has 14 residues. Per germline, CDR1 MNHEY and CDR2 SVGEGT. The CDR3 loop reads CASSYGGDNYGYTF. The CDR3 DNA sequence: TGTGCCAGCAGTTACGGAGGGGACAACTATGGCTACACCTTC.